This T cell receptor beta chain was sequenced in a study of T cell responses to AZD1222 COVID-19 vaccine. With regard to this clone: Its cognate antigen is unknown.

Study-level findings and limits: Nearly half of spike-specific TCRs reportedly target unmutated variant regions. Donors were mostly white British, more females; clonal diversity possibly underestimated.

This CDR3 is 9 amino acids long. The V end was cut by 6 bases, the J end by 11 bases, with 10 bases between. Germline V gene data show CDR1 as SQVTM and CDR2 as ANQGSEA. Method: immunoSEQ multiplex PCR; TCRdb's copy keeps in-frame clones and lacks some. The sample includes about 120,000 clones, about 92% seen only once; the top ten take 2.5% to 3.5%. The sequence came from an adult in good health. This specimen consisted of peripheral blood, obtained on day 0 of AZD1222 vaccination. This rearrangement joins TRBV29-1 to TRBJ1-1; no clear D gene. For the CDR3, the DNA is TGCAGCGTCGGACCCAGTGCTTTCTTT. This encodes CSVGPSAFF.